Detailed here is one T cell receptor (beta chain). The data are from a study of OX40 agonist ivuxolimab in advanced cancers. In the study overall: Dose-escalation patients suffered from hepatocellular carcinoma, melanoma, renal cell or head and neck cancer.

V lost 6 bases and J lost 0; bases outside the gene matches: 5. CDR3 length equals 14 residues. Per germline, CDR1 KGHSH and CDR2 LQKENI. TCRdb's copy holds only in-frame clones and misses some; the assay was immunoSEQ multiplex PCR. The sample has 80,000 to 100,000 clones; 92% are singletons. This rearrangement joins TRBV18 to TRBJ2-7; 7 nucleotides agree with TRBD2. The receptor comes from an adult with an advanced solid tumor such as melanoma, head and neck, liver or kidney cancer. Material: CD4+ or CD8+ T cells sorted from blood, obtained in a trial of the OX40 agonist ivuxolimab. CDR3 sequence (DNA): TGTGCCAGCTCGGAGGGCGGGAGCTCCTACGAGCAGTACTTC. Translating it yields CASSEGGSSYEQYF.